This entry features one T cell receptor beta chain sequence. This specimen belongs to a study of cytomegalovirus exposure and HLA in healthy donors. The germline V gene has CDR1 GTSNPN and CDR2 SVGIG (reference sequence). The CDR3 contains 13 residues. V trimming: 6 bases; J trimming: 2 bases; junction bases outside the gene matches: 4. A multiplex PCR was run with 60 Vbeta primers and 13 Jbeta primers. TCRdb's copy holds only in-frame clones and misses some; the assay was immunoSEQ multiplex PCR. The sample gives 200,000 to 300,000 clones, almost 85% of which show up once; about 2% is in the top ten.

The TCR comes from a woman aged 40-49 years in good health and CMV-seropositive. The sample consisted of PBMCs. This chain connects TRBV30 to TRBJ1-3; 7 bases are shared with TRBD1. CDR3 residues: CACNRGAGNTIYF. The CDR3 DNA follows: TGTGCCTGTAACAGGGGTGCTGGAAACACCATATATTTT.